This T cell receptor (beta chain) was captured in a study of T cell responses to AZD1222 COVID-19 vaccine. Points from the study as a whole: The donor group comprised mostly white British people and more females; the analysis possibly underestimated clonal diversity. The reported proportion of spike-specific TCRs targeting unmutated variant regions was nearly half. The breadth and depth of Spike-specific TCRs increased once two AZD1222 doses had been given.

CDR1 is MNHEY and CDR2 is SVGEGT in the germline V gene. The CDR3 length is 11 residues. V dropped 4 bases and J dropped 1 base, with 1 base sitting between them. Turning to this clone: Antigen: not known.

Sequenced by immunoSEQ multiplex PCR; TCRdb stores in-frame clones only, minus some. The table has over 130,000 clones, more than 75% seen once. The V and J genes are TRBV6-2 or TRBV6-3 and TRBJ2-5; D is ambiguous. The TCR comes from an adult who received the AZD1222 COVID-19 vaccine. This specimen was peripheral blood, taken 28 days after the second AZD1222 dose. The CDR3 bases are TGTGCCAGCAGTTCCCAAGAGACCCAGTACTTC. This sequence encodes CASSSQETQYF.